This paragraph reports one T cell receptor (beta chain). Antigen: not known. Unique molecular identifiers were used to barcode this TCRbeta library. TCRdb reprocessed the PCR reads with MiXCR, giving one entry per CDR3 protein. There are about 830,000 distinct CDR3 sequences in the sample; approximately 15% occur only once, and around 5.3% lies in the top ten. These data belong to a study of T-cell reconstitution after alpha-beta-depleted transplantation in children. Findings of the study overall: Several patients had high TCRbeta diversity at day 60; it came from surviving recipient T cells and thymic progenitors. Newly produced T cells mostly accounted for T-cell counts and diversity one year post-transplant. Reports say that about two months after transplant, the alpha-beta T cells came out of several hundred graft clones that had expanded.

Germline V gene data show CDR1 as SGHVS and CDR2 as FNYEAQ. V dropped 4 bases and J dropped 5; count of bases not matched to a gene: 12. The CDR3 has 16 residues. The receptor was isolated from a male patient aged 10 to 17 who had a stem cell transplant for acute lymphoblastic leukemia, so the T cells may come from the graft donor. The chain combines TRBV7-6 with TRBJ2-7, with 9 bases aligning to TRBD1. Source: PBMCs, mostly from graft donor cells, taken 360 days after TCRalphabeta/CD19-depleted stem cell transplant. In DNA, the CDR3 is TGTGCCAGCAGCTCCGCTTTCCGGGACAGGGCCCACGAGCAGTACTTC. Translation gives CASSSAFRDRAHEQYF.